These 31 T cell receptor beta chains share one sample of origin, sequenced in a study of read filtering for tumor transcriptome and immune sequencing. The library was built from roughly 400 ng RNA with molecular barcoded adaptors for alpha/delta and beta/gamma chains. TCRdb passed the reads through MiXCR, listing each CDR3 protein once. The data show some 50,000 distinct CDR3 sequences, 20% seen once. Sequenced: a population of CD138-negative cells sorted from bone marrow. All receptors come from a donor at least 40 years old with multiple myeloma.

This clonotype was counted at least ten times. The chain couples TRBV28 to TRBJ2-7; 10 bases map to TRBD2. The CDR3 length is 15 residues. J gave up 5 bases and V 3 bases, and 7 bases lay outside the gene matches. Germline CDR1 is MDHEN and CDR2 is SYDVKM. The CDR3 reads CASSFISGRFNEQYF. CDR3 DNA sequence: TGTGCCAGCAGTTTTATTAGCGGGAGGTTCAACGAGCAGTACTTC.

J is TRBJ2-2 and V is TRBV6-2 or TRBV6-3, with 8 bases fitting TRBD1. From germline, CDR1 is MNHEY and CDR2 SVGEGT. The V gene end was trimmed by 10 bases and the J gene end by 3 bases; junction bases not matched to a gene: 13. This CDR3 is built from 16 residues. Here the CDR3 reads CAIGDARGRYTGELFF. In nucleotides, the CDR3 is TGTGCCATCGGGGATGCCAGGGGGCGTTACACCGGGGAGCTGTTTTTT.

As concerns this clonotype: Given a much more abundant clone one base away, this may be a read error. The chain joins TRBV5-1 to TRBJ2-1, with 7 bases matching TRBD2. Per the germline V gene, CDR1 is SGHRS and CDR2 is YFSETQ. The length of the CDR3 is 17 residues. J was trimmed by 0 bases and V by 0 bases; bases with no gene match: 6. CDR3 sequence reads: CASSLGRGTSSYNEQFF. The CDR3 region has the DNA TGCGCCAGCAGCTTGGGGCGGGGGACCAGCTCCTACAATGAGCAGTTCTTC.

This clonotype was found many times. V gene TRBV2 combines with J gene TRBJ2-1; TRBD2 aligns across 8 bases. The CDR3 contains 13 residues. V shed 8 bases and J 3 bases; nucleotides not matched to a gene: 3. CDR1 and CDR2 (germline): SNHLY, FYNNEI. The CDR3 spells CASERENYNEQFF. CDR3 nucleotide sequence: TGTGCCAGCGAGCGGGAGAACTACAATGAGCAGTTCTTC.

This clonotype was seen a handful of times. A much bigger clone sits one base away, suggesting this may be a read error. The chain links TRBV6-5 to TRBJ2-2; D is undetermined. The CDR3 has 16 residues. From germline, CDR1 is MNHEY and CDR2 SVGAGI. CDR3 in amino acids: CASSAERATNTEELFF. CDR3 nucleotide sequence: TGTGCCAGCAGTGCCGAAAGGGCTACGAACACCGAGGAGCTGTTTTTT.

The table lists this clonotype with many counts. The chain carries TRBV4-3 and TRBJ2-1; 13 nucleotides align to TRBD2. CDR3 length: 15 amino acids. Trimming removed 4 bases from V and 5 bases from J; junction bases left unmatched: 2. The germline gives CDR1 LGHNA, CDR2 YSLEER. CDR3 bases: TGCGCCAGCAGCCGCGGACTAGCGGGAGACAATGAGCAGTTCTTC. It yields the protein CASSRGLAGDNEQFF.

The table lists this clonotype with many counts. The genes are TRBV7-9 and TRBJ2-1; D may be TRBD1 or TRBD2 (5 bases each). The CDR3 spans 12 residues. In germline, CDR1 is SEHNR, CDR2 FQNEAQ (reference sequence). The V gene lost 5 bases and the J gene lost 6 bases, with 8 bases spanning the gap. CDR3 DNA sequence: TGTGCCAGCAGCCGGGACCTCAATGAGCAGTTCTTC. Protein product: CASSRDLNEQFF.

This clonotype was counted ten times or more. V and J are TRBV4-3 and TRBJ2-7; D ambiguous. The CDR3 covers 13 residues. Trimming stripped 0 bases from V and 6 bases from J, with 9 bases between. Per germline, CDR1 LGHNA and CDR2 YSLEER. Here the CDR3 reads CASSQETLLEQYF. DNA of the CDR3: TGCGCCAGCAGCCAAGAGACGCTTCTCGAGCAGTACTTC.

Relative to its sample, this clonotype is large. The J gene is TRBJ2-2, the V gene TRBV3-2; the table's D call of TRBD2 was not tested on the DNA. TRBV3-2 is recorded as a pseudogene. The CDR3 has 18 residues. The CDR3 region is CASSQVVEAGGWTGELFF. DNA for the CDR3: TGTGCCAGCAGCCAAGTTGTAGAAGCGGGAGGATGGACCGGGGAGCTGTTTTTT.

This clonotype was detected ten times or more. The chain employs TRBV29-1 and TRBJ2-2, with 8 positions matching TRBD2. The CDR3 is 13 amino acids. J gave up 8 bases and V 4 bases, and 6 bases lay outside the gene matches. Germline loops: CDR1 SQVTM, CDR2 ANQGSEA. The CDR3 DNA is TGCAGCGTTGCCGCGGGAGGCCTTGGGGAGCTGTTTTTT. Protein: CSVAAGGLGELFF.

This clonotype was seen at least ten times. The V call is TRBV6-6, the J call TRBJ2-7; D might be TRBD2 (5 bases). The germline CDR1 and CDR2 sequences are MNHNY and SVGAGI (reference sequence). This CDR3 is 13 amino acids long. The V end lost 2 bases, the J end lost 1 base, and 6 bases lay between the germline ends. The CDR3 nucleotides are TGTGCCAGCAGTTACGAGGGTTCCTACGAGCAGTACTTC. Translated, it gives CASSYEGSYEQYF.

This clonotype was recorded at least ten times. The chain has TRBV6-5 and TRBJ2-2; D might be TRBD2 (6 bases). The germline gives CDR1 MNHEY, CDR2 SVGAGI. V was cut by 7 bases and J by 6 bases, with 18 bases left in between. The length of the CDR3 is 15 residues. In nucleotides, the CDR3 is TGTGCCAGCACTCCCACTAGCCCAGAAGCCGGGGAGCTGTTTTTT. Protein sequence: CASTPTSPEAGELFF.

This clonotype was detected many times. The rearrangement links TRBV6-6 to TRBJ2-3; 7 positions match TRBD1. From germline, CDR1 is MNHNY and CDR2 SVGAGI (reference sequence). The length of the CDR3 is 14 residues. V lost 2 bases and J lost 6; bases outside the gene matches: 5. DNA of the CDR3: TGTGCCAGCAGTTACGGTGACAGGGAGGATACGCAGTATTTT. Its protein is CASSYGDREDTQYF.

V gene TRBV7-9 combines with J gene TRBJ2-2; 13 bases line up with TRBD2. V gave up 11 bases and J gave up 5 bases; unmatched junction bases: 5. Germline lookup yields CDR1 SEHNR and CDR2 FQNEAQ (reference sequence). The CDR3 length is 14 residues. The CDR3 loop reads CACRLAGGTGELFF. The CDR3 region has the DNA TGTGCCTGCCGACTAGCGGGAGGAACCGGGGAGCTGTTTTTT.

This clonotype was seen at least ten times. CDR3 region: CASRDGLSGFSYNEQFF. CDR3 bases: TGTGCCAGCAGGGATGGACTTAGCGGTTTTTCCTACAATGAGCAGTTCTTC. The genes are TRBV12-3 or TRBV12-4 and TRBJ2-1; tentatively, D is TRBD2 (6 bases). The CDR3 length is 17 residues. The germline V and J ends were trimmed by 6 bases and 1 base, with 19 bases remaining between them.

This clonotype was picked up many times. The rearrangement uses TRBV12-3 or TRBV12-4 and TRBJ2-2; TRBD2 matches at 9 bases. This CDR3 is built from 17 residues. J was trimmed by 4 bases and V by 3 bases; bases with no gene match: 9. CDR3 amino acids: CASSFRGGAGGTGELFF. CDR3 sequence (DNA): TGTGCCAGCAGTTTCCGGGGGGGAGCGGGAGGCACCGGGGAGCTGTTTTTT.

This clonotype was counted a few times. This chain joins TRBV10-3 and TRBJ2-3; 13 bases are shared with TRBD2. CDR3 length: 17 amino acids. The V segment lost 7 bases and the J segment 2 bases; nucleotides outside the gene matches: 9. Germline CDR1 reads ENHRY; CDR2 reads SYGVKD. The CDR3, as DNA: TGTGCCATCAACCACGAGGGACTAGCGGGACACACAGATACGCAGTATTTT. It yields the protein CAINHEGLAGHTDTQYF.

This clonotype was seen at least ten times. The rearrangement joins TRBV20-1 to TRBJ2-2; D ambiguous. CDR1 and CDR2 from the germline V gene are DFQATT and SNEGSKA (reference sequence). The V end lost 0 bases, the J end lost 3 bases, and 11 bases lay between the germline ends. CDR3 size: 15 residues. This CDR3 reads CSARDSDLDTGELFF. The CDR3 DNA sequence: TGCAGTGCTAGAGATTCCGACTTGGACACCGGGGAGCTGTTTTTT.

The gene calls are TRBV28 and TRBJ2-3; the D gene is possibly TRBD1 (5 bases). There are 16 residues in the CDR3. Trimming removed 4 bases at V and 5 bases at J, with 19 bases between. Germline V gene lookup returns CDR1 MDHEN and CDR2 SYDVKM. The CDR3 nucleotides read TGTGCCAGCAGTTCCCCTGGGGCCAGGGCGGAAGATACGCAGTATTTT. It translates to CASSSPGARAEDTQYF.

This clonotype has at least ten counts. The chain joins TRBV27 to TRBJ2-5; 9 bases fit TRBD1. Trimming at V came to 4 bases and at J to 1 base, leaving 10 bases not matched to a gene. From germline, CDR1 is MNHEY and CDR2 SMNVEV (reference sequence). This CDR3 has 17 residues. The CDR3 protein is CASSSLTGGEVQETQYF. As DNA, the CDR3 is TGTGCCAGCAGTTCCTTGACAGGGGGAGAAGTCCAAGAGACCCAGTACTTC.

In this sample, this clonotype turned up many times. J is TRBJ2-5 and V is TRBV7-9; 11 bases agree with TRBD2. CDR3 length: 13 amino acids. Losses at the gene ends were 5 bases for V and 4 bases for J; bases not matched to a gene: 0. Germline-derived CDR1 and CDR2 are SEHNR and FQNEAQ (reference sequence). The CDR3 DNA reads TGTGCCAGCAGCGGGACTAGCGGAGAGACCCAGTACTTC. Translation gives CASSGTSGETQYF.

This clonotype was seen at least ten times. The gene calls are TRBV6-2 or TRBV6-3 and TRBJ1-1; TRBD1 agrees at 7 bases. J lost 5 bases, V lost 5 bases, and 8 bases had no gene match. CDR3 length: 14 residues. From germline, CDR1 is MNHEY and CDR2 SVGEGT. The CDR3 reads CASSDHQGGTEAFF. In DNA form, the CDR3 reads TGTGCCAGCAGTGACCATCAGGGGGGAACTGAAGCTTTCTTT.

This clonotype was seen ten or more times. The chain links TRBV5-1 to TRBJ2-5; TRBD2 might be the D (6 bases). The CDR3 length is 16 residues. V gave up 4 bases and J gave up 5 bases, with 21 bases separating them. Germline loops: CDR1 SGHRS, CDR2 YFSETQ. This CDR3 reads CASSRSGPPLMETQYF. The CDR3 DNA follows: TGCGCCAGCAGCCGGAGCGGGCCCCCTCTAATGGAGACCCAGTACTTC.

This clonotype was detected once. It differs at one base from a far larger clone, so likely a read error. This chain connects TRBV3-2 to TRBJ2-3; the D call in the table, TRBD2, was not verified against the DNA. TRBV3-2 is marked as a pseudogene. CDR3 length: 16 amino acids. The CDR3 is CASSLRTSESTDTQYF. The CDR3 DNA follows: TGTGCCAGCAGCCTCAGGACTAGCGAGAGCACAGATACGCAGTATTTT.

This clonotype was counted at least ten times. The chain links TRBV28 to TRBJ1-4, with 9 positions matching TRBD1. The CDR3 covers 14 residues. Trimming cost V 5 bases and J 6 bases; bases outside gene matches: 4. From germline, CDR1 is MDHEN and CDR2 SYDVKM. Here the CDR3 DNA reads TGTGCCAGCAGTCTGGGACAGGGTGATGAAAAACTGTTTTTT. This encodes CASSLGQGDEKLFF.

The chain recombines TRBV4-1 with TRBJ2-5; D might be TRBD1 or TRBD2, each matching 5 bases. This CDR3 is 15 amino acids long. Germline CDR1 is MGHRA and CDR2 is YSYEKL. V lost 4 bases to trimming and J lost 7 bases, with 19 bases between them. The CDR3 coding sequence is TGCGCCAGCAGCCCGAACCAGGGTTTCGGGGTGACCCAGTACTTC. Translated, it gives CASSPNQGFGVTQYF.

A remark on this clonotype: A much larger clone is a single base away; this may be a read error. V usage is TRBV4-1 and J usage is TRBJ1-5; D remains ambiguous. This CDR3 has 16 residues. CDR1 and CDR2 from the germline V gene are MGHRA and YSYEKL. CDR3 protein: CASSQEGRAINQPRHF. As DNA, the CDR3 is TGCGCCAGCAGCCAAGAAGGCCGGGCAATCAATCAGCCCCGGCATTTT.

The table lists this clonotype with a few counts. The chain employs TRBV5-1 and TRBJ2-1; 9 bases align to TRBD2. Germline V gene lookup returns CDR1 SGHRS and CDR2 YFSETQ. Germline trimming cut 0 bases from V and 5 bases from J; bases unmatched to any gene: 3. The CDR3 spans 15 residues. CDR3 coding DNA: TGCGCCAGCAGCTTGGGGCTAGCGGGGAACAATGAGCAGTTCTTC. Translation gives CASSLGLAGNNEQFF.

This clonotype was counted only a few times. V and J are TRBV5-6 and TRBJ2-5; no clear D gene. V was cut by 1 base and J by 6 bases, with 19 bases left in between. The CDR3 is made up of 16 amino acids. Germline assignment: CDR1 SGHDT and CDR2 YYEEEE. The CDR3 here is CASSLFRQRTTQTQYF. The DNA of the CDR3 is TGTGCCAGCAGCTTGTTCCGCCAGCGCACCACCCAGACCCAGTACTTC.

This clonotype was picked up many times. This chain links TRBV9 with TRBJ2-1, with TRBD1 matching 9 bases. Germline V gives CDR1 SGDLS, CDR2 YYNGEE. Losses at the gene ends were 0 bases for V and 5 bases for J; bases not matched to a gene: 6. The CDR3 totals 16 residues. The CDR3 reads CASSVGDRVSHNEQFF. CDR3 nucleotides: TGTGCCAGCAGCGTAGGGGACAGGGTAAGCCACAATGAGCAGTTCTTC.

Ten or more counts support this clonotype. V is TRBV28 and J is TRBJ1-6; D not resolved. The germline CDR1 and CDR2 sequences are MDHEN and SYDVKM. Trimming shortened V by 7 bases and J by 14 bases, and 15 bases separated the two germline ends. This CDR3 comprises 12 residues. The CDR3 DNA reads as TGTGCCAGCACGCCCCCTCGAGGTTCCCTCCACTTT. This encodes CASTPPRGSLHF.